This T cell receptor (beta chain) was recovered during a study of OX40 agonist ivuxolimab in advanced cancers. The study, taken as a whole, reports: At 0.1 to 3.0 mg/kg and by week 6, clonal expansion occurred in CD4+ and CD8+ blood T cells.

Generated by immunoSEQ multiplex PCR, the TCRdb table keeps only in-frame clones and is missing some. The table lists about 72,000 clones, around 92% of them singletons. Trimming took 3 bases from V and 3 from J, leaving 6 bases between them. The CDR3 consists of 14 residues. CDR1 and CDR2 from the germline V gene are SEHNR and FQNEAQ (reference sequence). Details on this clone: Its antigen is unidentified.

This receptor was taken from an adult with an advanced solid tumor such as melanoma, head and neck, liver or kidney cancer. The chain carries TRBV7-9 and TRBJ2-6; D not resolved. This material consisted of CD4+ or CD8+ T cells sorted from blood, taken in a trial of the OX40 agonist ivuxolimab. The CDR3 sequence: CASSFAGGANVLTF. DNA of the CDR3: TGTGCCAGCAGCTTCGCAGGTGGGGCCAACGTCCTGACTTTC.